This TCR beta chain was documented in a study of blood T cell repertoires in COVID-19. Study details: From the United States, Italy and Spain came samples of acute and convalescent COVID-19. Nucleic acid was either cDNA or gDNA, and it came from T cells, B-cell-depleted T cells, or PBMCs.

Methods used by the authors: Nucleated cell number was recorded as an estimate derived from reference gene primer amplification. The repertoire was sequenced with immunoSEQ multiplex PCR; TCRdb's copy has only in-frame clones and lacks some. That table is the source of V, J and clone size, and D and trimming were worked out from the DNA. The profile shows 350,000 to 450,000 clones, about 87% of them singletons. Germline CDR1 MNHEY, CDR2 SVGAGI. The CDR3 sequence is 15 residues long. The junction had 8 bases not matched to a gene; V was cut back by 7 bases and J by 0 bases. This receptor was obtained from a woman aged 55-70 years with COVID-19, enrolled during active disease. This chain joins TRBV6-5 and TRBJ1-1; TRBD1 agrees at 7 bases. The source material was peripheral blood. In DNA form, the CDR3 reads TGTGCCAGCACCCCGATGGACAGGCTGAACACTGAAGCTTTCTTT. Its translation: CASTPMDRLNTEAFF.